This note documents a single T cell receptor beta chain sequence. What it binds is unknown. The data belong to a study of T cell responses to AZD1222 COVID-19 vaccine. Study-wide points: Close to half of spike-specific TCRs reportedly recognize unmutated variant regions.

V was clipped by 0 bases and J by 5 bases, with 11 bases between them. CDR3 length: 15 residues. CDR1 MNHNS and CDR2 SASEGT come from the germline V gene. Repertoires were generated with immunoSEQ multiplex PCR, while TCRdb's copy carries only in-frame clones and drops some. The sample includes 15,000 to 19,000 clones, 88% of them seen just once. The clonotype was recovered from an adult who received the AZD1222 COVID-19 vaccine. The sample here was peripheral blood, taken 28 days after the second AZD1222 dose. The rearrangement joins TRBV6-1 to TRBJ1-3; the D is unclear. The CDR3 bases are TGTGCCAGCAGTGAAGCGGTAACGGGAAGAAACACCATATATTTT. This encodes CASSEAVTGRNTIYF.